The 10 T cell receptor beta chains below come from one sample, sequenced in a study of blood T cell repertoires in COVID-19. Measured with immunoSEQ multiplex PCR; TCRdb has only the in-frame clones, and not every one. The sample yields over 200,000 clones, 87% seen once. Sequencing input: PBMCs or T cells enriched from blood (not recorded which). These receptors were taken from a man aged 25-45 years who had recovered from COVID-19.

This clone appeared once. DNA for the CDR3: TGTGCCAGCAGTCCTGAGGGACAGCCCGCTAATGAAAAACTGTTTTTT. This sequence encodes CASSPEGQPANEKLFF. This chain joins TRBV27 and TRBJ1-4; 7 bases align to TRBD1. This CDR3 region has 16 residues. V lost 5 bases and J lost 3; bases outside the gene matches: 9. The germline gives CDR1 MNHEY, CDR2 SMNVEV (reference sequence).

DNA for the CDR3: TGTGCCAGCAGCTCCGGGTTCCCCTACGAGCAGTACTTC. Its protein product is CASSSGFPYEQYF. The V gene is TRBV28, the J gene TRBJ2-7; D remains unclear. Trimming shortened V by 6 bases and J by 2 bases, and 11 bases separated the two germline ends. CDR3 size: 13 residues. Germline CDR1 is MDHEN and CDR2 is SYDVKM.

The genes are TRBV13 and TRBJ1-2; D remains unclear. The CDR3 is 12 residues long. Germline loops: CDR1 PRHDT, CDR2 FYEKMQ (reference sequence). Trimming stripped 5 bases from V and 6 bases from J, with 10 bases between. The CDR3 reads CASSIALNGYTF. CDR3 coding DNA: TGTGCCAGCAGCATAGCACTGAATGGCTACACCTTC.

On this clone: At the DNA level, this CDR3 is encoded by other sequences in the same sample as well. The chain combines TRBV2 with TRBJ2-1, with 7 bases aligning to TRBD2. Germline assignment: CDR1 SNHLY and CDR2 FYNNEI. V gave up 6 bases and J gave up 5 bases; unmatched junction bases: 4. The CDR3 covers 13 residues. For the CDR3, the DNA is TGTGCCAGCAGCCGGGACTACCACAATGAGCAGTTCTTC. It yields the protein CASSRDYHNEQFF. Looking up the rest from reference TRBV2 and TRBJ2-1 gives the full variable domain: EPEVTQTPSHQVTQMGQEVILRCVPISNHLYFYWYRQILGQKVEFLVSFYNNEISEKSEIFDDQFSVERPDGSNFTLKIRSTKLEDSAMYFCASSRDYHNEQFFGPGTRLTVL.

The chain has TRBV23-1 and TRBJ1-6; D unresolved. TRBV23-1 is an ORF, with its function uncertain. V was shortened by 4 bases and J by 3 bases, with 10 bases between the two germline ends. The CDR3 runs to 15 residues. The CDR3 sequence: CASSRGRIYNSPLHF. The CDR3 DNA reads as TGCGCCAGCAGTCGCGGCAGAATCTATAATTCACCCCTCCACTTT.

The CDR3 nucleotides read TGTGCCAGCAGTGACACTTACGAGCAGTACTTC. It yields the protein CASSDTYEQYF. The J gene is TRBJ2-7, the V gene TRBV6-2 or TRBV6-3, with D uncertain. The CDR3 totals 11 residues. The germline V gene encodes CDR1 MNHEY and CDR2 SVGEGT. V lost 5 bases, J lost 4 bases, and 6 bases lay in between.

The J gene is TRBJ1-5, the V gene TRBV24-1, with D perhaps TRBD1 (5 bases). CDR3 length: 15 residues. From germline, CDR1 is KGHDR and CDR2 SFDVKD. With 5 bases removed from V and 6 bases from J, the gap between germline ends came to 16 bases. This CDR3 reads CATSGGSGGRQPQHF. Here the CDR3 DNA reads TGTGCCACCAGTGGGGGCTCGGGGGGACGTCAGCCCCAGCATTTT.

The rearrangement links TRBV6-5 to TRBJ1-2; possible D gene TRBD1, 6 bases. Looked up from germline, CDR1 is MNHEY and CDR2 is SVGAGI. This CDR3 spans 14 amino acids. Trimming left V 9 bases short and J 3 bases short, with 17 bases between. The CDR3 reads CASAKRQEHYGYTF. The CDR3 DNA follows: TGTGCCAGTGCGAAAAGACAGGAACACTATGGCTACACCTTC.

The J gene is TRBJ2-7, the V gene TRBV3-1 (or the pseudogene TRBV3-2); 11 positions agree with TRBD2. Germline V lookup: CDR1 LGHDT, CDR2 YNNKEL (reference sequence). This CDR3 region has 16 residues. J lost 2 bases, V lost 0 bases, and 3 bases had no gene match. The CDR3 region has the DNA TGTGCCAGCAGCCAAGATACACTAGCGGGAGCCTACGAGCAGTACTTC. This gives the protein CASSQDTLAGAYEQYF.

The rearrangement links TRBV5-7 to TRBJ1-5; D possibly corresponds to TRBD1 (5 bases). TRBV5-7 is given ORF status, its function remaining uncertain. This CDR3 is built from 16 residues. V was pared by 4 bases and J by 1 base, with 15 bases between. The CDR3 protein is CASSPSPGNSNQPQHF. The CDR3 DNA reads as TGTGCCAGCAGCCCGTCGCCAGGGAACAGCAATCAGCCCCAGCATTTT.